What follows are 15 T cell receptor beta chains derived from one specimen sequenced in a study of cytomegalovirus exposure and HLA in healthy donors. Vbeta (60) and Jbeta (13) primers were used in the PCR. Some clones are missing from TCRdb's copy, which holds only in-frame ones; the method was immunoSEQ multiplex PCR. Of fewer than 250,000 clones listed, roughly 79% are singletons. The specimen was PBMCs. The receptors come from a woman under 30 in good health and CMV-seronegative.

This chain uses TRBV29-1 with TRBJ2-1; TRBD1 might be the D (5 bases). V was pared by 5 bases and J by 4 bases, with 18 bases between. Germline values: CDR1 SQVTM, CDR2 ANQGSEA. CDR3 length equals 15 residues. In DNA form, the CDR3 reads TGCAGCGTTCTTTCAGGGCAAGGGTCTTACAATGAGCAGTTCTTC. Translation: CSVLSGQGSYNEQFF.

This sequence joins TRBV25-1 and TRBJ2-2, with TRBD1 as a possible D gene (5 bases). Germline CDR1 MGHDK, CDR2 SYGVNS. The CDR3 has 13 residues. V dropped 4 bases and J dropped 7 bases, with 10 bases sitting between them. The CDR3 spells CASSAQGVGELFF. The CDR3 bases are TGTGCCAGCAGTGCCCAGGGTGTCGGGGAGCTGTTTTTT. Using reference TRBV25-1 and TRBJ2-2 for the parts outside the CDR3, the full variable domain is EADIYQTPRYLVIGTGKKITLECSQTMGHDKMYWYQQDPGMELHLIHYSYGVNSTEKGDLSSESTVSRIRTEHFPLTLESARPSHTSQYLCASSAQGVGELFFGEGSRLTVL.

This rearrangement joins TRBV10-3 to TRBJ1-2, with 10 bases fitting TRBD1. Per the germline V gene, CDR1 is ENHRY and CDR2 is SYGVKD. CDR3 length: 14 residues. V lost 10 bases, J lost 6 bases, and 11 bases stayed unmatched. The CDR3: CATPREGTGDGYTF. CDR3 DNA: TGTGCCACCCCCCGGGAGGGGACAGGGGATGGCTACACCTTC.

This clone turned up a few times. The rearrangement joins TRBV10-1 to TRBJ1-6; D is ambiguous. Germline lookup yields CDR1 WNHNN and CDR2 SYGVQD (reference sequence). CDR3 length: 13 residues. V lost 4 bases and J 10 bases, leaving 11 bases between the germline ends. Written as DNA, the CDR3 is TGCGCCAGCAGTGTGCTGGGAGACTCACCCCTCCACTTT. Amino acid sequence: CASSVLGDSPLHF.

The rearrangement joins TRBV5-1 to TRBJ1-3; 9 nucleotides align to TRBD1. Germline values: CDR1 SGHRS, CDR2 YFSETQ. The CDR3 sequence is 17 residues long. Trimming took 0 bases from V and 0 from J; bases not matched to a gene: 4. This CDR3 reads CASSLVRQGVSGNTIYF. For the CDR3, the DNA is TGCGCCAGCAGCTTGGTGCGACAGGGGGTCTCTGGAAACACCATATATTTT.

The rearrangement links TRBV13 to TRBJ2-1; D may be TRBD2 (5 bases). Trimming stripped 4 bases from V and 7 bases from J, with 20 bases between. CDR1 is PRHDT, CDR2 FYEKMQ, per germline (reference sequence). This CDR3 is built from 16 residues. The CDR3 reads CASSYGGQLTGNEQFF. For the CDR3, the DNA is TGTGCCAGCAGCTATGGCGGGCAGCTTACTGGTAATGAGCAGTTCTTC.

The J gene is TRBJ2-1, the V gene TRBV7-3, with TRBD2 matching 12 bases. CDR3 length equals 16 residues. The ends lost 4 bases at V and 3 bases at J; junction bases unmatched: 4. The V gene's germline CDR1 is SGHTA and CDR2 FQGTGA. The CDR3 DNA reads TGTGCCAGCAGCTATACTAGCGGGAGGTACTACAATGAGCAGTTCTTC. It yields the protein CASSYTSGRYYNEQFF.

The V gene is TRBV4-1, the J gene TRBJ1-2; 8 nucleotides match TRBD1. V gave up 4 bases and J gave up 4 bases; unmatched junction bases: 8. The CDR3 has 15 residues. Germline V gives CDR1 MGHRA, CDR2 YSYEKL. Here the CDR3 DNA reads TGCGCCAGCAGCCGCTCGACAGGGGAAAGCTATGGCTACACCTTC. Its translation: CASSRSTGESYGYTF.

The J gene is TRBJ2-1, the V gene TRBV28; the match to TRBD1 covers 7 bases. J gave up 9 bases and V 4 bases, and 15 bases lay outside the gene matches. The length of the CDR3 is 16 residues. Germline assignment: CDR1 MDHEN and CDR2 SYDVKM. CDR3 DNA: TGTGCCAGCAGTTCGCGGACAGGTGGACGGGCCGGTGAGCAGTTCTTC. As protein: CASSSRTGGRAGEQFF.

The V and J genes are TRBV6-1 and TRBJ1-1; D uncertain. V was trimmed by 6 bases and J by 4 bases, leaving 12 bases between them. Per germline, CDR1 MNHNS and CDR2 SASEGT. The CDR3 sequence is 13 residues long. For the CDR3, the DNA is TGTGCCAGCAGGAGTCGGGGTTCCACTGAAGCTTTCTTT. Residues: CASRSRGSTEAFF.

The chain links TRBV5-1 to TRBJ2-2; no clear D. Trimming stripped 0 bases from V and 0 bases from J, with 9 bases between. CDR3 length equals 16 residues. The germline CDR1 and CDR2 sequences are SGHRS and YFSETQ. CDR3 sequence: CASSLGAGTNTGELFF. DNA for the CDR3: TGCGCCAGCAGCTTGGGGGCCGGAACGAACACCGGGGAGCTGTTTTTT.

This clone was seen only once. CDR3 in DNA: TGTGCCAGCAATAACCCGGGTCTAGAGACAGATACGCAGTATTTT. Translation: CASNNPGLETDTQYF. The genes are TRBV2 and TRBJ2-3; D not resolved. This CDR3 comprises 15 residues. The germline gives CDR1 SNHLY, CDR2 FYNNEI. V lost 7 bases to trimming and J lost 3 bases, with 17 bases between them.

This sequence joins TRBV7-3 and TRBJ1-6; tentative D call: TRBD1 (5 bases). CDR3 length: 13 amino acids. The V end was cut by 2 bases, the J end by 15 bases, with 14 bases between. CDR1 SGHTA and CDR2 FQGTGA come from the germline V gene. CDR3 nucleotides: TGTGCCAGCAGCTTAGACCCTCAGACAGTCCTCCACTTT. Translation: CASSLDPQTVLHF.

The chain links TRBV29-1 to TRBJ2-1, with 7 bases aligning to TRBD1. CDR3 size: 15 residues. Losses at the gene ends were 8 bases for V and 7 bases for J; bases not matched to a gene: 17. Germline V lookup: CDR1 SQVTM, CDR2 ANQGSEA. CDR3 sequence: CSTNFRGPSRNEQFF. The CDR3 nucleotides read TGCAGCACCAATTTTAGGGGGCCTTCTCGGAATGAGCAGTTCTTC.

This clone came up a few times. The chain uses TRBV9 and TRBJ2-3; a weak D match, TRBD2 (6 bases). The V gene lost 0 bases and the J gene lost 3 bases, with 17 bases spanning the gap. In germline, CDR1 is SGDLS, CDR2 YYNGEE. The CDR3 extends over 17 amino acids. The CDR3 spells CASSVEGGVGVTDTQYF. The CDR3 DNA sequence: TGTGCCAGCAGCGTAGAGGGAGGAGTGGGCGTTACAGATACGCAGTATTTT.